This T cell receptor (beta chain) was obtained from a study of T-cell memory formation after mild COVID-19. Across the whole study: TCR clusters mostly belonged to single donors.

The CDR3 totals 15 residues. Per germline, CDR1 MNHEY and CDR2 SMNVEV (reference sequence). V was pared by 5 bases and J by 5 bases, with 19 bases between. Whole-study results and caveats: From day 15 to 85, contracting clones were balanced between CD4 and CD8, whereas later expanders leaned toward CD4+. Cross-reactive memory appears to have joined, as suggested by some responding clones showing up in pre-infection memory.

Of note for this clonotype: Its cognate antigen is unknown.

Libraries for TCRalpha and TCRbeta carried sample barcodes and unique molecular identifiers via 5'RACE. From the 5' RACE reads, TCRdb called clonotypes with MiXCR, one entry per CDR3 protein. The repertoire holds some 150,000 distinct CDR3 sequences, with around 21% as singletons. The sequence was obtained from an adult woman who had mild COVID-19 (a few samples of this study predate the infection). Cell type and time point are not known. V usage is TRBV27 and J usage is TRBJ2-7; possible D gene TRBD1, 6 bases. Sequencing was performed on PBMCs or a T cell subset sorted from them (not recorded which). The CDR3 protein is CASSRPRAGVDEQYF. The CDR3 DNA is TGTGCCAGCAGTCGCCCCCGGGCAGGGGTGGACGAGCAGTACTTC.